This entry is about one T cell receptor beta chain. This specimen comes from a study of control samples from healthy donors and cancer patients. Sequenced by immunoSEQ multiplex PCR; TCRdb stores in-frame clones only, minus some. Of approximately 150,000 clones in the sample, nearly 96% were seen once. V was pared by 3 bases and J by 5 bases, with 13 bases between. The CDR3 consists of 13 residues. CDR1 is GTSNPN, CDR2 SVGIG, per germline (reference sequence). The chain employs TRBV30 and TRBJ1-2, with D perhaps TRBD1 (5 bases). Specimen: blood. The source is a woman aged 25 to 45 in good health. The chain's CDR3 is CAWSRDARYGYTF. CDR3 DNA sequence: TGTGCCTGGAGCCGGGACGCAAGATATGGCTACACCTTC.